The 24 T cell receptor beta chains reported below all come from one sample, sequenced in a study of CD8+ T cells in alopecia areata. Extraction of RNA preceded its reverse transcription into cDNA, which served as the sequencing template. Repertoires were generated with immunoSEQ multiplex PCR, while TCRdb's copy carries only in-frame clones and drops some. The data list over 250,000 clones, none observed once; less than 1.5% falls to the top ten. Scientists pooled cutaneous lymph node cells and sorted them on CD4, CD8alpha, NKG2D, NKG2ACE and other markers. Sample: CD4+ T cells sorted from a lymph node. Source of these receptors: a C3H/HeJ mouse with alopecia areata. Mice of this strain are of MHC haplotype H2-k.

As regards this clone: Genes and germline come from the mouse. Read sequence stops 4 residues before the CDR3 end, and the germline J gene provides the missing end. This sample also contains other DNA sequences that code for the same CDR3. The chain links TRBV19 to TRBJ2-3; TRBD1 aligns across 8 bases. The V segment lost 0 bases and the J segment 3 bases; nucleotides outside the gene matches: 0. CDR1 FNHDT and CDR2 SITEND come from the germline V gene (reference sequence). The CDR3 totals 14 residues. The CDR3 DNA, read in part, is TGTGCCAGCAGTATAGGGACAGGGGCAGAA. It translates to CASSIGTGAE. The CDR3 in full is CASSIGTGAETLYF.

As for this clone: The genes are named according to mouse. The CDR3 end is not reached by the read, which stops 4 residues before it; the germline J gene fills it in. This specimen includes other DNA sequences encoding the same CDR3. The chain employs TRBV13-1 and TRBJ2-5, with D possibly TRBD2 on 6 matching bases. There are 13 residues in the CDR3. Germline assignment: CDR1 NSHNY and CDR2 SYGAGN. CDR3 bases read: TGTGCCAGCAGCCCCGACTGGAAAGAC. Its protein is CASSPDWKD. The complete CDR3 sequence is CASSPDWKDTQYF.

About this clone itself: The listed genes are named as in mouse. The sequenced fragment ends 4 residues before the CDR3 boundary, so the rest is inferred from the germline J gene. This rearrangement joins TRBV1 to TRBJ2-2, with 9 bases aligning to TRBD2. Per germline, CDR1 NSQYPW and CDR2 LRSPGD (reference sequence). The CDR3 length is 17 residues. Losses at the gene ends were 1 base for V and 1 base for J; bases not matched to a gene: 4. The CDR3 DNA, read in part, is TGCACCTGCAGTGCAGTTCCGGGACTGGGAAACACCGGG. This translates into CTCSAVPGLGNTG. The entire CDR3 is CTCSAVPGLGNTGQLYF.

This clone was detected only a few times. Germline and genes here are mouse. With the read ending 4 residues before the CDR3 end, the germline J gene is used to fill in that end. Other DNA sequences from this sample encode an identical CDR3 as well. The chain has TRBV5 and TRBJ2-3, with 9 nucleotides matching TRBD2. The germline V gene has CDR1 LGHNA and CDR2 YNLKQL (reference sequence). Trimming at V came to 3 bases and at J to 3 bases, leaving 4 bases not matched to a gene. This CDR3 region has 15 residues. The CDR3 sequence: CASSQTGGGAETLYF. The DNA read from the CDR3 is TGTGCCAGCAGCCAGACTGGGGGAGGGGCAGAA.

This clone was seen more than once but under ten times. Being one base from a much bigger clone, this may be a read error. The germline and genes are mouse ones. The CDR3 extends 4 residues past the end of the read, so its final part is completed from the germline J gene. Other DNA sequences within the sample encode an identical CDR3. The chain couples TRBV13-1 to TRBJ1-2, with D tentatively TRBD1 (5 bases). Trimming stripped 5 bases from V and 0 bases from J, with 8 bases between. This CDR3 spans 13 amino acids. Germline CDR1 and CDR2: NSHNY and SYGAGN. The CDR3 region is CASSPTANSDYTF. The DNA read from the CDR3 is TGTGCCAGCAGCCCGACAGCAAACTCC.

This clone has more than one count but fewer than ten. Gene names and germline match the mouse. The CDR3 reads CASSPHWGPQDTQYF. The sequenced part of the CDR3 DNA is TGTGCCAGCAGTCCCCACTGGGGGCCTCAAGAC. The chain uses TRBV5 and TRBJ2-5, with TRBD2 matching 8 bases. The read finishes 4 residues shy of the CDR3 end, and the germline J gene is used to complete it. Germline CDR1 reads LGHNA; CDR2 reads YNLKQL (reference sequence). J lost 3 bases, V lost 6 bases, and 8 bases had no gene match. This CDR3 contains 15 residues.

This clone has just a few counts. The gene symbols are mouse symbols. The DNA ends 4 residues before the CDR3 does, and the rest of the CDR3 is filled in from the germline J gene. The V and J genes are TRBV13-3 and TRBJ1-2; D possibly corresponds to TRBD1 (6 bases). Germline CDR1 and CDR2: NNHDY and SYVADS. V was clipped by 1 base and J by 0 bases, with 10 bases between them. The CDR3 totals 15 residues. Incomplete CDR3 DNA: TGTGCCAGCAGTGATTTGGGGGGCGCAAACTCC. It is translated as CASSDLGGANS. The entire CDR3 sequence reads CASSDLGGANSDYTF.

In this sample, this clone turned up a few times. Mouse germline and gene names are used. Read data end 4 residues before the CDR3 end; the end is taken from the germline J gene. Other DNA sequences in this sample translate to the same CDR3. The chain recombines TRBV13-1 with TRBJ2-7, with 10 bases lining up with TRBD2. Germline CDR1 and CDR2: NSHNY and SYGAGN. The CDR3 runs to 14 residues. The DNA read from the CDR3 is TGTGCCAGCAGTGCTGACTGGGGGGCGTAT. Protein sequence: CASSADWGAY. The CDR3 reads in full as CASSADWGAYEQYF.

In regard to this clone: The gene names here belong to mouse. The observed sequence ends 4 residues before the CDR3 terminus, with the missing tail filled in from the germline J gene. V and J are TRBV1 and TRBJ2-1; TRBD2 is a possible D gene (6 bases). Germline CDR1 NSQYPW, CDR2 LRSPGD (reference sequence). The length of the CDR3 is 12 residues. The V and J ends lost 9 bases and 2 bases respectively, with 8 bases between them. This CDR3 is CTCGGDYAEQFF. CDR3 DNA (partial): TGCACCTGTGGGGGTGACTATGCT.

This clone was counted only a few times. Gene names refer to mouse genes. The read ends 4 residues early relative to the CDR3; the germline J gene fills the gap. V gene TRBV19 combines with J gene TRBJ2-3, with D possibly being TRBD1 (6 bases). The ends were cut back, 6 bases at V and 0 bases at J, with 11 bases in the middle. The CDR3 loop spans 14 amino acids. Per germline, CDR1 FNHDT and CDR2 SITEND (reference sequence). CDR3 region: CASIDRPSAETLYF. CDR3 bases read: TGTGCCAGCATCGACAGGCCTAGTGCAGAA.

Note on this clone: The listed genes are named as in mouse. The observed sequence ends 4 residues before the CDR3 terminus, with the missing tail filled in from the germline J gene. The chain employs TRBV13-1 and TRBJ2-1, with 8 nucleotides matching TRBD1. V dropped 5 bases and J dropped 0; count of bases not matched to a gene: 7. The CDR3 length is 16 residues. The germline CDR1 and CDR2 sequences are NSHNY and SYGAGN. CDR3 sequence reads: CASRVPGQDNYAEQFF. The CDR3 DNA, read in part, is TGTGCCAGCAGAGTGCCGGGACAGGATAACTATGCT.

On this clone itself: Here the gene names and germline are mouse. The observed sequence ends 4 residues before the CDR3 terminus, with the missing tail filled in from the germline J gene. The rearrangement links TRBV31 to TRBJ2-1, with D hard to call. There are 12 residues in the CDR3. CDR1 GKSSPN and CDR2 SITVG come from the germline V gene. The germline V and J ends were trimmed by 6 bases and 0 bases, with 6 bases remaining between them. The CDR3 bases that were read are TGTGCCTGCCCTTATAACTATGCT. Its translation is CACPYNYA. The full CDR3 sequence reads CACPYNYAEQFF.

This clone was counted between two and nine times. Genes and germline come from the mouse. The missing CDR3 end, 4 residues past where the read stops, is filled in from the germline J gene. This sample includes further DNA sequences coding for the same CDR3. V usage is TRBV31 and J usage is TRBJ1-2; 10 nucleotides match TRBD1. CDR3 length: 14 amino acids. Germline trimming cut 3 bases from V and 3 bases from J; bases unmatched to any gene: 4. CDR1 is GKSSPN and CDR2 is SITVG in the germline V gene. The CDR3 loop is CAWSRDRGDSDYTF. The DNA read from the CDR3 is TGTGCCTGGAGCCGGGACAGGGGAGACTCC.

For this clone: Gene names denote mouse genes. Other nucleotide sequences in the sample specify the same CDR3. CDR3 bases read: TGTGCCAGCACCGACAGGGGGCGCGCAGAA. Protein: CASTDRGRAE. In full, the CDR3 reads CASTDRGRAETLYF. This chain uses TRBV19 with TRBJ2-3, with 10 bases aligning to TRBD1. With the read ending 4 residues before the CDR3 end, the germline J gene is used to fill in that end. Germline V lookup: CDR1 FNHDT, CDR2 SITEND (reference sequence). This CDR3 contains 14 residues. The J segment lost 3 bases and the V segment lost 6 bases, leaving 4 bases of the junction unmatched.

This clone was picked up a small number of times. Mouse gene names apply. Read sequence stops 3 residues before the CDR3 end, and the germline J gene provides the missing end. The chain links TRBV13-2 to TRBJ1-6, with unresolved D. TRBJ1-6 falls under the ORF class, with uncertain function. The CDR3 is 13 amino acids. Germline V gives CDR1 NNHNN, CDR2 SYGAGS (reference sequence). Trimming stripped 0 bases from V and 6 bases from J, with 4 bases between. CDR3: CASGDAANSPLYF. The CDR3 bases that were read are TGTGCCAGCGGTGATGCAGCTAATTCGCCC.

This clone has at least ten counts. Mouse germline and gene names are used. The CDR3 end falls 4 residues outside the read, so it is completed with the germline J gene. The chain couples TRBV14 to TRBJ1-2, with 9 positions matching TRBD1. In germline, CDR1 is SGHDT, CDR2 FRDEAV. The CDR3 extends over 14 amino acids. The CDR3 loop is CASSLGDRAGDYTF. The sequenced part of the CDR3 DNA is TGTGCCAGCAGTTTGGGGGACAGGGCAGGC.

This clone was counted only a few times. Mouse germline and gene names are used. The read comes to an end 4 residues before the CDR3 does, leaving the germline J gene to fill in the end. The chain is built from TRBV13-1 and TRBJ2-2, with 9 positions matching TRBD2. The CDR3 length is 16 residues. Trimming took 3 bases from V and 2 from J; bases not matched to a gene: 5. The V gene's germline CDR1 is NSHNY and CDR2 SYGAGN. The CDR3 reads CASSGSGGVNTGQLYF. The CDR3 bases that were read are TGTGCCAGCAGTGGGTCTGGGGGGGTCAACACCGGG.

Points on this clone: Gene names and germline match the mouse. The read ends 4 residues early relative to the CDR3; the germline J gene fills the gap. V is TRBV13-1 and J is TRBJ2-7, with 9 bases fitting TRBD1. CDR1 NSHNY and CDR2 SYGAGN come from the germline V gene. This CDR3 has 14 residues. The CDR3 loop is CASSDVGQGDEQYF. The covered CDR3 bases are TGTGCCAGCAGTGATGTGGGACAGGGTGAT.

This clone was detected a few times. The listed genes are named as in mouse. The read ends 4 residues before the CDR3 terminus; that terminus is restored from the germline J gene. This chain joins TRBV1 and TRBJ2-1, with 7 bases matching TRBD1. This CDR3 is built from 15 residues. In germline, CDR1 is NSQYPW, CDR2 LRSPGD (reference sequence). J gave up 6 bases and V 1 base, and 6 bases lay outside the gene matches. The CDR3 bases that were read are TGCACCTGCAGTGCAGGACAGGGAATGGGTGCT. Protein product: CTCSAGQGMGA. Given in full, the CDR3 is CTCSAGQGMGAEQFF.

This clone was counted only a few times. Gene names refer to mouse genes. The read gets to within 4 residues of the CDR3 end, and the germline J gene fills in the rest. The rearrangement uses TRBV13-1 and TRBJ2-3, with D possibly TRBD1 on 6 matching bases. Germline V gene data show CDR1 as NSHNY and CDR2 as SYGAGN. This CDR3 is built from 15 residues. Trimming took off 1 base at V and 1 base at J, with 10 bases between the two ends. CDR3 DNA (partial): TGTGCCAGCAGTGATCGCAGGGGTGGTGCAGAA. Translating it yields CASSDRRGGAE. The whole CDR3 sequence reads CASSDRRGGAETLYF.

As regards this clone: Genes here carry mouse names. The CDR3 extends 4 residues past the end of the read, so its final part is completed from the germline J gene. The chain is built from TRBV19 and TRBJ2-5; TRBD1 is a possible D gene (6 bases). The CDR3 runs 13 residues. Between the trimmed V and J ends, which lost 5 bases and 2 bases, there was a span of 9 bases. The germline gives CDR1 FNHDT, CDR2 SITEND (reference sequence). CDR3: CASRGQIQDTQYF. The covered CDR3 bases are TGTGCCAGCAGGGGACAAATCCAAGAC.

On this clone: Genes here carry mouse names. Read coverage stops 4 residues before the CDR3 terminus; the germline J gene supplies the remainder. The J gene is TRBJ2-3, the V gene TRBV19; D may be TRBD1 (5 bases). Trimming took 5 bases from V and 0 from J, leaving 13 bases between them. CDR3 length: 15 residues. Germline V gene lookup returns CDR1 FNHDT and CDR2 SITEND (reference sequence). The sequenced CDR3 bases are TGTGCCAGCAGCCTCCTCCGACAGAGTGCAGAA. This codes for CASSLLRQSAE. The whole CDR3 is CASSLLRQSAETLYF. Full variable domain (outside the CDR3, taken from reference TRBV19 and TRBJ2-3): GGIITQTPKFLIGQEGQKLTLKCQQNFNHDTMYWYRQDSGKGLRLIYYSITENDLQKGDLSEGYDASREKKSSFSLTVTSAQKNEMAVFLCASSLLRQSAETLYFGSGTRLTVL.

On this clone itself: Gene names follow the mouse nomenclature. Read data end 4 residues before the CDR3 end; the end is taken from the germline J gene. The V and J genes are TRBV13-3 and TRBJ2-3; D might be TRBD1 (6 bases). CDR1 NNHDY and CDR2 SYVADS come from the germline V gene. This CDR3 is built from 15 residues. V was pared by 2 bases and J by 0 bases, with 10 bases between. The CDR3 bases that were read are TGTGCCAGCAGTGAAGAAGGGGGTAGTGCAGAA. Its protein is CASSEEGGSAE. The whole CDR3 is CASSEEGGSAETLYF.

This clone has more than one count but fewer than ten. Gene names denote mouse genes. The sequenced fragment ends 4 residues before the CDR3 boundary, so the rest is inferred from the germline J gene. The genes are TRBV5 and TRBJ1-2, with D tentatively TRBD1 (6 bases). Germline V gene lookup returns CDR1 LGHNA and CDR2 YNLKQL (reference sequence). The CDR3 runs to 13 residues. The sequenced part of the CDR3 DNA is TGTGCCAGCAGCTCGGACAGAGGGTCC. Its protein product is CASSSDRGS. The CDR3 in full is CASSSDRGSDYTF.